The present T cell receptor beta chain was sequenced within a study of T cells in narcolepsy. Overall study context: Enrolled donors included narcolepsy type 1 or type 2 patients and healthy controls.

Method: immunoSEQ multiplex PCR; TCRdb's copy keeps in-frame clones and lacks some. The sample includes around 20,000 clones, 75% to 90% of them seen just once. The CDR3 loop spans 11 amino acids. The germline V gene has CDR1 DFQATT and CDR2 SNEGSKA (reference sequence). Trimming left V 2 bases short and J 4 bases short, with 3 bases between. Note on this clone: Its antigen is currently unknown.

Whole-study results and caveats: No autoreactive T cell clone sequences appeared in some memory CD4+ repertoires. Healthy controls reportedly lacked the autoreactive clonotypes serially found in patients' blood. Same-patient CSF and blood CD4+ T cell clonotypes included HCRT-specific and TRIB2-specific autoreactive ones.

The sample consisted of memory (CD45RA-) CD4+ T cells from blood. The J gene is TRBJ2-1, the V gene TRBV20-1, with no clear D. This clonotype was obtained from a human donor in good health. The CDR3 protein is CSARLYNEQFF. The CDR3 DNA sequence: TGCAGTGCTAGACTATACAATGAGCAGTTCTTC.